The 30 T cell receptor beta chains presented below share a single source sample, sequenced in a study of blood T cell repertoires in COVID-19. Produced via immunoSEQ multiplex PCR; TCRdb's table is partial and in-frame only. This table has about 110,000 clones, around 90% appearing once. The sequencing input was peripheral blood. Every receptor here comes from a human donor in a cohort sampled during active COVID-19.

The DNA for the CDR3 is TGCGCCAGCAGCTTGTTGGCAGGGGGCAATCAGCCCCAGCATTTT. Amino acids: CASSLLAGGNQPQHF. This chain connects TRBV5-1 to TRBJ1-5; D is possibly TRBD1 (6 bases). Trimming removed 1 base at V and 2 bases at J, with 10 bases between. Germline lookup yields CDR1 SGHRS and CDR2 YFSETQ. The CDR3 totals 15 residues.

This clone is a singleton in its sample. The chain is built from TRBV9 and TRBJ2-3; D possibly corresponds to TRBD2 (6 bases). V was trimmed by 2 bases and J by 4 bases, leaving 8 bases between them. CDR3 length: 13 amino acids. Germline V gene lookup returns CDR1 SGDLS and CDR2 YYNGEE. CDR3 in amino acids: CASSVGSSDTQYF. The CDR3 coding sequence is TGTGCCAGCAGCGTCGGGAGTTCAGATACGCAGTATTTT.

The rearrangement joins TRBV5-6 to TRBJ1-5; possible D gene TRBD1, 5 bases. The CDR3 contains 13 residues. CDR1 is SGHDT and CDR2 is YYEEEE in the germline V gene. Trimming stripped 4 bases from V and 2 bases from J, with 7 bases between. The CDR3 sequence is CASSPGGNQPQHF. CDR3 bases: TGTGCCAGCAGCCCGGGGGGCAATCAGCCCCAGCATTTT.

The chain uses TRBV5-1 and TRBJ1-4; tentatively, D is TRBD1 (5 bases). The V gene lost 2 bases and the J gene lost 0 bases, with 11 bases spanning the gap. The CDR3 loop spans 16 amino acids. The germline V gene encodes CDR1 SGHRS and CDR2 YFSETQ. The chain's CDR3 is CASSLDRRSTNEKLFF. In nucleotides, the CDR3 is TGCGCCAGCAGCTTAGACAGACGGTCAACTAATGAAAAACTGTTTTTT.

The chain recombines TRBV5-4 with TRBJ2-7, with 11 bases fitting TRBD1. This CDR3 spans 15 amino acids. V was clipped by 4 bases and J by 5 bases; unmatched bases: 8. From germline, CDR1 is SGHNT and CDR2 YYREEE (reference sequence). The CDR3 region is CASSPYGQGAHEQYF. Here the CDR3 DNA reads TGTGCCAGCAGCCCCTACGGACAGGGGGCCCACGAGCAGTACTTC.

V is TRBV5-4 and J is TRBJ2-3, with a weak D call TRBD2 (5 bases). CDR3 size: 15 residues. V was trimmed by 0 bases and J by 6 bases, leaving 14 bases between them. From germline, CDR1 is SGHNT and CDR2 YYREEE (reference sequence). The CDR3 sequence is CASSLGGLAEDTQYF. In DNA, the CDR3 is TGTGCCAGCAGCTTGGGAGGGCTAGCCGAGGATACGCAGTATTTT.

The V gene is TRBV10-3, the J gene TRBJ2-3, with 9 nucleotides matching TRBD2. The CDR3 is 13 amino acids. Trimming at V came to 8 bases and at J to 5 bases, leaving 5 bases not matched to a gene. The germline CDR1 and CDR2 sequences are ENHRY and SYGVKD. The CDR3 sequence is CAIQTSGGDTQYF. CDR3 nucleotides: TGTGCCATCCAGACTAGCGGAGGAGATACGCAGTATTTT.

This chain links TRBV5-6 with TRBJ2-1; D is perhaps TRBD2 (6 bases). CDR3 length: 15 amino acids. Per germline, CDR1 SGHDT and CDR2 YYEEEE. V lost 0 bases and J 7 bases, leaving 14 bases between the germline ends. The CDR3 DNA follows: TGTGCCAGCAGCTTGGCCGGGGGACGAATGAATGAGCAGTTCTTC. Translating gives CASSLAGGRMNEQFF.

The genes are TRBV30 and TRBJ2-7, with D possibly matching TRBD2 (6 bases). Germline V CDR1 and CDR2: GTSNPN, SVGIG (reference sequence). The length of the CDR3 is 14 residues. Trimming cost V 3 bases and J 6 bases, with 18 bases left between them. The CDR3 here is CAWRASSVTGEQYF. The CDR3 DNA follows: TGTGCCTGGAGGGCCTCTAGCGTAACCGGCGAGCAGTACTTC.

The J gene is TRBJ2-5, the V gene TRBV19; TRBD1 agrees at 9 bases. V was clipped by 3 bases and J by 5 bases; unmatched bases: 7. CDR1 LNHDA and CDR2 SQIVND come from the germline V gene (reference sequence). CDR3 length: 15 residues. Here the CDR3 DNA reads TGTGCCAGTAGTATGCAACAGGGGGCGAAGGAGACCCAGTACTTC. As protein: CASSMQQGAKETQYF.

This chain joins TRBV28 and TRBJ1-3, with 7 bases lining up with TRBD1. Germline CDR1 and CDR2: MDHEN and SYDVKM. The CDR3 totals 13 residues. Unmatched junction bases numbered 1, after V lost 6 bases and J lost 2 bases. CDR3 nucleotide sequence: TGTGCCAGCAGGACAGGGACTGGAAACACCATATATTTT. It yields the protein CASRTGTGNTIYF.

J is TRBJ2-7 and V is TRBV21-1; the table names TRBD2, a call not compared with the DNA. TRBV21-1 is termed a pseudogene. The CDR3 is made up of 12 amino acids. The CDR3 here is CASRRVGYEQYF. CDR3 nucleotide sequence: TGTGCCAGCAGGCGGGTCGGCTACGAGCAGTACTTC.

This chain connects TRBV3-1 (or the pseudogene TRBV3-2) to TRBJ2-5; 8 bases align to TRBD2. Germline CDR1 reads LGHDT; CDR2 reads YNNKEL (reference sequence). V lost 4 bases, J lost 5 bases, and 0 bases stayed unmatched. The CDR3 contains 12 residues. CDR3 nucleotides: TGTGCCAGCAGCCCGGGGGGGGAGACCCAGTACTTC. It is translated as CASSPGGETQYF.

The chain has TRBV7-2 and TRBJ1-1; perhaps TRBD1 as D (6 bases). Germline CDR1 SGHTA, CDR2 FQGNSA. The CDR3 loop spans 17 amino acids. V dropped 5 bases and J dropped 6 bases, with 25 bases sitting between them. The CDR3 loop is CASSAPGASARGPEAFF. CDR3 coding DNA: TGTGCCAGCAGCGCCCCAGGGGCCAGCGCCCGAGGCCCTGAAGCTTTCTTT.

This clone was found once. The V gene is TRBV14, the J gene TRBJ2-7, with a weak D call TRBD2 (5 bases). CDR3 length: 14 residues. In germline, CDR1 is SGHDN, CDR2 FVKESK. The V end lost 3 bases, the J end lost 3 bases, and 12 bases lay between the germline ends. CDR3 sequence: CASSHRGIGYEQYF. Written as DNA, the CDR3 is TGTGCCAGCAGCCACCGGGGAATAGGCTACGAGCAGTACTTC.

The CDR3 protein is CASSQRAGVSYNEQFF. CDR3 in DNA: TGTGCCAGCAGCCAGAGAGCGGGGGTCTCCTACAATGAGCAGTTCTTC. The chain couples TRBV3-1 (or the pseudogene TRBV3-2) to TRBJ2-1; TRBD2 matches at 8 bases. Germline CDR1 and CDR2: LGHDT and YNNKEL (reference sequence). CDR3 length equals 16 residues. Trimming cost V 3 bases and J 0 bases; bases outside gene matches: 4.

V and J are TRBV18 and TRBJ2-1; 11 nucleotides align to TRBD2. The CDR3 contains 16 residues. The germline V gene encodes CDR1 KGHSH and CDR2 LQKENI. J was trimmed by 6 bases and V by 2 bases; bases with no gene match: 6. Here the CDR3 reads CASSPIGSGRANEQFF. DNA for the CDR3: TGTGCCAGCTCACCAATTGGTAGCGGGAGGGCCAATGAGCAGTTCTTC.

This clone was detected only once. The chain employs TRBV5-4 and TRBJ2-1, with a tentative D call TRBD2 (5 bases). Deletions cut 2 bases from V and 3 bases from J, with 12 bases between. The CDR3 has 15 amino acids. CDR1 and CDR2 from the germline V gene are SGHNT and YYREEE (reference sequence). This CDR3 reads CASSFYGILYNEQFF. The CDR3 region has the DNA TGTGCCAGCAGCTTTTACGGGATCCTCTACAATGAGCAGTTCTTC.

V is TRBV6-5 and J is TRBJ1-2; D is possibly TRBD1 (5 bases). V was clipped by 1 base and J by 4 bases, with 13 bases between them. The germline V gene encodes CDR1 MNHEY and CDR2 SVGAGI. This CDR3 spans 15 amino acids. The CDR3 region has the DNA TGTGCCAGCAGTTACTACAGCCAGGGAAGCTATGGCTACACCTTC. The encoded protein is CASSYYSQGSYGYTF.

The CDR3 sequence is CASSLGQVPNQPQHF. The CDR3 DNA reads as TGTGCCAGCAGCTTAGGACAGGTCCCCAATCAGCCCCAGCATTTT. This sequence joins TRBV5-5 and TRBJ1-5, with 7 bases identical to TRBD1. This CDR3 region has 15 residues. The germline CDR1 and CDR2 sequences are SGHKS and YYEKEE (reference sequence). V lost 2 bases, J lost 3 bases, and 5 bases stayed unmatched.

This sequence joins TRBV2 and TRBJ2-2, with TRBD1 matching over 7 bases. The ends lost 4 bases at V and 5 bases at J; junction bases unmatched: 4. CDR1 and CDR2 (germline): SNHLY, FYNNEI. This CDR3 comprises 14 residues. As DNA, the CDR3 is TGTGCCAGCAGTGGGGACAGTTGGACCGGGGAGCTGTTTTTT. Translated, it gives CASSGDSWTGELFF.

The chain combines TRBV7-2 with TRBJ2-1; TRBD2 aligns across 14 bases. This CDR3 region has 18 residues. V lost 5 bases, J lost 5 bases, and 11 bases stayed unmatched. Germline CDR1 reads SGHTA; CDR2 reads FQGNSA. The CDR3 DNA reads TGTGCCAGCAGCACACCACCGGGACTAGCGGGAGCGCACAATGAGCAGTTCTTC. This gives the protein CASSTPPGLAGAHNEQFF.

The chain employs TRBV2 and TRBJ2-7; 9 positions match TRBD2. The ends lost 4 bases at V and 6 bases at J; junction bases unmatched: 4. CDR3 length: 13 residues. The germline CDR1 and CDR2 sequences are SNHLY and FYNNEI. The CDR3 DNA reads as TGTGCCAGCAGTGGTGGACTAGCGAGCGAGCAGTACTTC. It specifies CASSGGLASEQYF.

The chain uses TRBV4-1 and TRBJ1-6, with 10 bases matching TRBD1. CDR3 length: 16 amino acids. With V trimmed by 4 bases and J by 8 bases, 8 bases remained unmatched. CDR1 and CDR2 (germline): MGHRA, YSYEKL. CDR3 amino acids: CASSPRDRGIDSPLHF. The CDR3 DNA is TGCGCCAGCAGCCCACGGGACAGGGGTATCGATTCACCCCTCCACTTT.

CDR3 loop: CSVEDPVGNKAFF. The CDR3, as DNA: TGCAGCGTTGAAGATCCTGTCGGGAATAAAGCTTTCTTT. The chain employs TRBV29-1 and TRBJ1-1; D is undetermined. Trimming took 0 bases from V and 9 from J, leaving 14 bases between them. The germline V gene encodes CDR1 SQVTM and CDR2 ANQGSEA. The CDR3 length is 13 residues.

To note about this clone: The junction differs from germline at one of its ends, possibly a read error. This chain uses TRBV15 with TRBJ2-6, with D uncertain. Germline assignment: CDR1 LNHNV and CDR2 YYDKDF (reference sequence). This CDR3 is 14 amino acids long. The CDR3 DNA sequence: TGTGCCGCCAGCAGAGATACTGGGGCCAACGTCCTGACTTTC. Protein sequence: CAASRDTGANVLTF. The whole variable domain, remainder taken from reference TRBV15 and TRBJ2-6, is DAMVIQNPRYQVTQFGKPVTLSCSQTLNHNVMYWYQQKSSQAPKLLFHYYDKDFNNEADTPDNFQSRRPNTSFCFLDIRSPGLGDTAMYLCAASRDTGANVLTFGAGSRLTVL.

The rearrangement links TRBV24-1 to TRBJ1-5, with 10 bases aligning to TRBD1. Germline CDR1 and CDR2: KGHDR and SFDVKD. V was pared by 4 bases and J by 4 bases, with 0 bases of the junction left unmatched. This CDR3 has 14 amino acids. The DNA of the CDR3 is TGTGCCACCAGTGAGGGACAGGGGAATCAGCCCCAGCATTTT. This gives the protein CATSEGQGNQPQHF.

This chain links TRBV7-9 with TRBJ2-1; TRBD2 agrees at 13 bases. V shed 5 bases, J shed 7 bases, and the junction held 8 bases outside the gene matches. CDR1 is SEHNR and CDR2 is FQNEAQ in the germline V gene (reference sequence). The CDR3 length is 16 residues. CDR3 coding DNA: TGTGCCAGCAGCCCAGGACTAGCGGGAGTTGATAATGAGCAGTTCTTC. Protein: CASSPGLAGVDNEQFF.

The CDR3 DNA is TGCAGCGTTGTAGGGACAGGGGGCGCGTTAACTGAAGCTTTCTTT. Protein sequence: CSVVGTGGALTEAFF. V gene TRBV29-1 combines with J gene TRBJ1-1, with 12 bases matching TRBD1. With V trimmed by 4 bases and J by 5 bases, 8 bases remained unmatched. The germline gives CDR1 SQVTM, CDR2 ANQGSEA. This CDR3 spans 15 amino acids. Combining the CDR3 with reference TRBV29-1 and TRBJ1-1 gives the whole variable domain SAVISQKPSRDICQRGTSLTIQCQVDSQVTMMFWYRQQPGQSLTLIATANQGSEATYESGFVIDKFPISRPNLTFSTLTVSNMSPEDSSIYLCSVVGTGGALTEAFFGQGTRLTVV.

A few counts support this clone. This chain connects TRBV18 to TRBJ2-5; D is perhaps TRBD2 (6 bases). V was shortened by 8 bases and J by 7 bases, with 20 bases between the two germline ends. The CDR3 has 14 residues. Germline assignment: CDR1 KGHSH and CDR2 LQKENI. The CDR3 DNA sequence: TGTGCCAGCACTAGCTCGGTCACCCCTTCGACCCAGTACTTC. The encoded protein is CASTSSVTPSTQYF.